These 27 T cell receptor beta chains share one sample of origin, sequenced in a study of blood T cell repertoires in COVID-19. Measured with immunoSEQ multiplex PCR; TCRdb has only the in-frame clones, and not every one. The sample consists of about 45,000 clones, 70% to 80% of them appearing once. Input material: peripheral blood. The receptors derive from a man aged 70 or older with acute or convalescent COVID-19.

The chain has TRBV29-1 and TRBJ2-7; 7 bases fit TRBD2. CDR3 size: 12 residues. J gave up 5 bases and V 4 bases, and 5 bases lay outside the gene matches. Germline CDR1 SQVTM, CDR2 ANQGSEA. CDR3: CSVVGGVHEQYF. CDR3 coding DNA: TGCAGCGTTGTTGGGGGGGTTCACGAGCAGTACTTC.

This chain joins TRBV7-3 and TRBJ1-1; 9 positions match TRBD1. Unmatched junction bases numbered 6, after V lost 5 bases and J lost 5 bases. CDR3 size: 14 residues. CDR1 and CDR2 (germline): SGHTA, FQGTGA. CDR3: CASSQQGARTEAFF. CDR3 sequence (DNA): TGTGCCAGCAGCCAACAGGGGGCTCGGACTGAAGCTTTCTTT.

The chain uses TRBV4-1 and TRBJ1-5, with 8 bases identical to TRBD1. The CDR3 is 16 amino acids. V gave up 4 bases and J gave up 6 bases; unmatched junction bases: 11. Germline V gives CDR1 MGHRA, CDR2 YSYEKL. Here the CDR3 reads CASSPRDRSGGQPQHF. The CDR3 nucleotides are TGCGCCAGCAGCCCCCGGGACAGGTCAGGTGGTCAGCCCCAGCATTTT.

The chain recombines TRBV27 with TRBJ2-7, with D possibly TRBD2 on 6 matching bases. Germline V gene lookup returns CDR1 MNHEY and CDR2 SMNVEV (reference sequence). V lost 10 bases and J 1 base, leaving 14 bases between the germline ends. This CDR3 comprises 13 residues. This CDR3 is CATTRGPSYEQYF. The CDR3 DNA sequence: TGTGCCACCACGCGGGGACCTTCCTACGAGCAGTACTTC.

This clone was recorded a few times. The V and J genes are TRBV11-3 and TRBJ2-7; D is undetermined. The CDR3 is 12 amino acids. Per the germline V gene, CDR1 is SGHNT and CDR2 is YENEEA. Trimming took off 3 bases at V and 6 bases at J, with 9 bases between the two ends. This CDR3 is CASSFYLGEQYF. DNA of the CDR3: TGTGCCAGCAGCTTCTACCTAGGCGAGCAGTACTTC. The variable domain in full, completed from reference TRBV11-3 and TRBJ2-7, reads EAGVVQSPRYKIIEKKQPVAFWCNPISGHNTLYWYLQNLGQGPELLIRYENEEAVDDSQLPKDRFSAERLKGVDSTLKIQPAELGDSAVYLCASSFYLGEQYFGPGTRLTVT.

The V call is TRBV27, the J call TRBJ2-3; D ambiguous. Trimming took off 3 bases at V and 1 base at J, with 5 bases between the two ends. The germline CDR1 and CDR2 sequences are MNHEY and SMNVEV (reference sequence). This CDR3 region has 13 residues. The CDR3 region has the DNA TGTGCCAGCAGTTTTTCGGGCACAGATACGCAGTATTTT. Amino acid sequence: CASSFSGTDTQYF.

The gene calls are TRBV5-6 and TRBJ1-2; possible D gene TRBD1, 5 bases. Trimming pared 2 bases from V and 7 bases from J, leaving 18 bases between. CDR1 is SGHDT, CDR2 YYEEEE, per germline. The CDR3 is 15 amino acids. CDR3 sequence: CASSFPILQGSGYTF. CDR3 in DNA: TGTGCCAGCAGCTTCCCGATACTCCAGGGTAGTGGCTACACCTTC.

The V gene is TRBV10-1, the J gene TRBJ1-5; 7 nucleotides line up with TRBD1. Germline V gene sequence: CDR1 WNHNN, CDR2 SYGVQD (reference sequence). The CDR3 contains 13 residues. V shed 6 bases and J 4 bases; nucleotides not matched to a gene: 3. The CDR3 reads CASSAGQNQPQHF. The CDR3 DNA reads TGCGCCAGCAGCGCGGGACAGAATCAGCCCCAGCATTTT.

This rearrangement joins TRBV3-1 (or the pseudogene TRBV3-2) to TRBJ1-2, with 8 bases fitting TRBD1. The CDR3 spans 17 residues. V lost 3 bases to trimming and J lost 2 bases; unmatched junction nucleotides: 11. Germline CDR1 reads LGHDT; CDR2 reads YNNKEL (reference sequence). The CDR3 reads CASSHLQGARANYGYTF. CDR3 nucleotides: TGTGCCAGCAGCCACCTTCAGGGGGCGCGGGCGAACTATGGCTACACCTTC.

The chain has TRBV7-9 and TRBJ1-5; 8 positions agree with TRBD1. This CDR3 comprises 18 residues. CDR1 is SEHNR, CDR2 FQNEAQ, per germline (reference sequence). Losses at the gene ends were 1 base for V and 0 bases for J; bases not matched to a gene: 8. CDR3 coding DNA: TGTGCCAGCAGCTTAGGCAGGGGACAGGAGATTAGCAATCAGCCCCAGCATTTT. It is translated as CASSLGRGQEISNQPQHF.

The gene calls are TRBV5-4 and TRBJ2-3; tentatively, D is TRBD2 (6 bases). With 4 bases removed from V and 4 bases from J, the gap between germline ends came to 16 bases. Germline V gene data show CDR1 as SGHNT and CDR2 as YYREEE (reference sequence). This CDR3 is 15 amino acids long. For the CDR3, the DNA is TGTGCCAGCAGCCTTCCCGGGGGTATCGCAGATACGCAGTATTTT. This sequence encodes CASSLPGGIADTQYF.

This sequence joins TRBV10-3 and TRBJ1-3; D might be TRBD1 (6 bases). V lost 6 bases, J lost 0 bases, and 15 bases lay in between. Germline V gene sequence: CDR1 ENHRY, CDR2 SYGVKD. CDR3 length: 16 amino acids. The CDR3 reads CAISLGTTFSGNTIYF. The CDR3, as DNA: TGTGCCATCAGCCTAGGGACAACCTTCTCTGGAAACACCATATATTTT.

The chain uses TRBV5-4 and TRBJ2-1; TRBD2 matches 8 bases. The germline CDR1 and CDR2 sequences are SGHNT and YYREEE (reference sequence). The CDR3 covers 15 residues. V was clipped by 4 bases and J by 6 bases; unmatched bases: 9. CDR3 sequence (DNA): TGTGCCAGCAGCCACCCGGGACTAGAGATCAATGAGCAGTTCTTC. Its translation: CASSHPGLEINEQFF.

The chain couples TRBV7-2 to TRBJ1-2, with TRBD1 matching over 9 bases. The V and J ends lost 1 base and 2 bases, in that order; junction bases with no gene match: 2. Germline CDR1 reads SGHTA; CDR2 reads FQGNSA. The CDR3 is 15 residues long. Here the CDR3 reads CASSLGGQGNYGYTF. Here the CDR3 DNA reads TGTGCCAGCAGCTTAGGGGGACAGGGAAACTATGGCTACACCTTC.

This rearrangement joins TRBV5-1 to TRBJ2-1; D remains ambiguous. V was trimmed by 5 bases and J by 6 bases, leaving 9 bases between them. The CDR3 totals 12 residues. Germline V gene lookup returns CDR1 SGHRS and CDR2 YFSETQ. CDR3 loop: CASSSNGNEQFF. DNA of the CDR3: TGCGCCAGCAGTAGTAACGGCAATGAGCAGTTCTTC. The full variable domain, with the rest looked up from reference TRBV5-1 and TRBJ2-1, is KAGVTQTPRYLIKTRGQQVTLSCSPISGHRSVSWYQQTPGQGLQFLFEYFSETQRNKGNFPGRFSGRQFSNSRSEMNVSTLELGDSALYLCASSSNGNEQFFGPGTRLTVL.

CDR3 sequence (DNA): TGCGCCAGCAGCTTAAGACAGGGAGGTGGGAACACTGAAGCTTTCTTT. As protein: CASSLRQGGGNTEAFF. The chain employs TRBV5-1 and TRBJ1-1; 7 bases line up with TRBD1. The CDR3 covers 16 residues. The junction had 8 bases not matched to a gene; V was cut back by 2 bases and J by 1 base. Germline-derived CDR1 and CDR2 are SGHRS and YFSETQ.

This sequence joins TRBV7-2 and TRBJ2-6, with 12 positions matching TRBD2. The V segment lost 4 bases and the J segment 0 bases; nucleotides outside the gene matches: 4. There are 18 residues in the CDR3. Germline V CDR1 and CDR2: SGHTA, FQGNSA. CDR3 residues: CASSSLAGGPSGANVLTF. For the CDR3, the DNA is TGTGCCAGCAGCTCCCTAGCGGGGGGGCCCTCTGGGGCCAACGTCCTGACTTTC.

This chain links TRBV30 with TRBJ1-5; 11 bases agree with TRBD1. V lost 3 bases, J lost 2 bases, and 12 bases stayed unmatched. The CDR3 has 18 amino acids. CDR1 and CDR2 (germline): GTSNPN, SVGIG (reference sequence). CDR3 residues: CAWRTKGQGGVGNQPQHF. The CDR3, as DNA: TGTGCCTGGAGAACCAAGGGACAGGGGGGGGTCGGCAATCAGCCCCAGCATTTT.

This rearrangement joins TRBV5-1 to TRBJ1-6, with D perhaps TRBD1 (5 bases). This CDR3 is 14 amino acids long. Germline assignment: CDR1 SGHRS and CDR2 YFSETQ. Trimming took 0 bases from V and 10 from J, leaving 11 bases between them. For the CDR3, the DNA is TGCGCCAGCAGCTTGGCCCCGGGGGACTCACCCCTCCACTTT. Its protein is CASSLAPGDSPLHF.

V is TRBV15 and J is TRBJ1-2; D perhaps matches TRBD1 (5 bases). CDR3 size: 12 residues. V lost 4 bases and J lost 8, with 11 bases in between. Germline CDR1 reads LNHNV; CDR2 reads YYDKDF (reference sequence). CDR3 in amino acids: CATSKGADGYTF. For the CDR3, the DNA is TGTGCCACCAGCAAAGGGGCGGACGGCTACACCTTC.

This clone occurred a few times. V usage is TRBV6-4 and J usage is TRBJ2-2; 7 bases line up with TRBD2. The germline V gene encodes CDR1 MRHNA and CDR2 SNTAGT. The CDR3 has 13 amino acids. The J segment lost 6 bases and the V segment lost 2 bases, leaving 0 bases of the junction unmatched. CDR3 sequence reads: CASSDGGAGELFF. CDR3 DNA sequence: TGTGCCAGCAGTGACGGGGGGGCCGGGGAGCTGTTTTTT.

This chain joins TRBV6-6 and TRBJ2-7; 10 bases agree with TRBD1. The germline gives CDR1 MNHNY, CDR2 SVGAGI (reference sequence). V dropped 6 bases and J dropped 3; count of bases not matched to a gene: 5. CDR3 length: 14 amino acids. The DNA for the CDR3 is TGTGCCAGCAGACCCGGGACAGGGGACTACGAGCAGTACTTC. This gives the protein CASRPGTGDYEQYF.

This chain uses TRBV12-3 or TRBV12-4 with TRBJ2-1; D ambiguous. CDR3 length: 12 amino acids. Trimming pared 7 bases from V and 0 bases from J, leaving 4 bases between. This CDR3 reads CASTISYNEQFF. CDR3 nucleotide sequence: TGTGCCAGCACCATCTCCTACAATGAGCAGTTCTTC.

The V call is TRBV19, the J call TRBJ1-1; 7 nucleotides agree with TRBD1. V was pared by 4 bases and J by 4 bases, with 6 bases of the junction left unmatched. The germline V gene encodes CDR1 LNHDA and CDR2 SQIVND (reference sequence). This CDR3 is built from 14 residues. The chain's CDR3 is CASSTGTALTEAFF. CDR3 sequence (DNA): TGTGCCAGTAGTACCGGGACAGCCCTCACTGAAGCTTTCTTT.

The chain combines TRBV6-4 with TRBJ1-1; D gene uncertain. This CDR3 is 13 amino acids long. The ends were cut back, 6 bases at V and 3 bases at J, with 11 bases in the middle. Looked up from germline, CDR1 is MRHNA and CDR2 is SNTAGT. For the CDR3, the DNA is TGTGCCAGCAGGGAAACAGAGTACACTGAAGCTTTCTTT. It specifies CASRETEYTEAFF.

The gene calls are TRBV5-4 and TRBJ1-1; D ambiguous. The CDR3 is 13 residues long. Trimming removed 5 bases from V and 1 base from J, with 9 bases in between. Germline V gene lookup returns CDR1 SGHNT and CDR2 YYREEE (reference sequence). CDR3 in amino acids: CASRLEANTEAFF. The DNA of the CDR3 is TGTGCCAGCAGGTTAGAGGCGAACACTGAAGCTTTCTTT.

The chain recombines TRBV6-2 or TRBV6-3 with TRBJ2-7, with TRBD1 matching 9 bases. The CDR3 runs to 14 residues. The germline gives CDR1 MNHEY, CDR2 SVGEGT. V lost 5 bases and J lost 2; bases outside the gene matches: 4. CDR3: CASSKGTGTYEQYF. The CDR3 DNA is TGTGCCAGCAGTAAGGGGACAGGGACCTACGAGCAGTACTTC.